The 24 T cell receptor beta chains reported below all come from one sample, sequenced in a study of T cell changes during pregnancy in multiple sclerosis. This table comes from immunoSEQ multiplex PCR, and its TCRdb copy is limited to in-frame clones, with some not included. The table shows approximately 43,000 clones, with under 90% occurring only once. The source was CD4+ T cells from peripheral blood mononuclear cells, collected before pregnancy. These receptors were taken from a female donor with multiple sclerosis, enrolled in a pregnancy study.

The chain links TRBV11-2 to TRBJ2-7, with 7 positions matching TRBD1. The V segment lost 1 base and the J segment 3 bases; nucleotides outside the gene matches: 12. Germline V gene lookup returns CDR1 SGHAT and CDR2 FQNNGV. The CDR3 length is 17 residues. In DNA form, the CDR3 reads TGTGCCAGCAGCTTAGGAGGGCTGGGGACAGTCCTCTACGAGCAGTACTTC. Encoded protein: CASSLGGLGTVLYEQYF.

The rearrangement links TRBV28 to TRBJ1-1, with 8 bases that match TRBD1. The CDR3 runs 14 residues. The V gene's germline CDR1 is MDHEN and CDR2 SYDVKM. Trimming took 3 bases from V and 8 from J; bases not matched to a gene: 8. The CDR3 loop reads CASSFPGTGEEAFF. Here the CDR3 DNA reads TGTGCCAGCAGTTTCCCGGGGACAGGTGAAGAAGCTTTCTTT.

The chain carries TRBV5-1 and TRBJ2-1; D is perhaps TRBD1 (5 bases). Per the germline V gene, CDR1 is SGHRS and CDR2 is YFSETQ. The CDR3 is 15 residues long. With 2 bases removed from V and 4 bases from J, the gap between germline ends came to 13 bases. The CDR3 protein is CASSFTGSTYNEQFF. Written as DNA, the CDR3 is TGCGCCAGCAGCTTCACAGGCTCCACTTACAATGAGCAGTTCTTC.

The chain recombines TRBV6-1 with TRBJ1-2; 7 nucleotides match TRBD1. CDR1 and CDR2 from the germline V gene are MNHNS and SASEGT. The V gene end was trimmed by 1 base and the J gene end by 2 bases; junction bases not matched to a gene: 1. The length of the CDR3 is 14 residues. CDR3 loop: CASSEGRGNYGYTF. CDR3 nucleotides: TGTGCCAGCAGTGAAGGCAGGGGGAACTATGGCTACACCTTC.

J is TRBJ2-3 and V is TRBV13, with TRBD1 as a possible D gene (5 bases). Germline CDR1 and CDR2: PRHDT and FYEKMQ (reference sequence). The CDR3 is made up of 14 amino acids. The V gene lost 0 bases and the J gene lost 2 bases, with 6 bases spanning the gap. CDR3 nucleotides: TGTGCCAGCAGCTTAGGCAGGGACACAGATACGCAGTATTTT. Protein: CASSLGRDTDTQYF.

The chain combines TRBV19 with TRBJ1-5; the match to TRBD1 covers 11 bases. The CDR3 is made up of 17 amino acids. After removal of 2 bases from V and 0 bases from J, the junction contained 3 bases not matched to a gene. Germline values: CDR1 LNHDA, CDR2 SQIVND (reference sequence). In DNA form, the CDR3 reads TGTGCCAGTAGTATACGGACAGGGGGCGATAGCAATCAGCCCCAGCATTTT. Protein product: CASSIRTGGDSNQPQHF.

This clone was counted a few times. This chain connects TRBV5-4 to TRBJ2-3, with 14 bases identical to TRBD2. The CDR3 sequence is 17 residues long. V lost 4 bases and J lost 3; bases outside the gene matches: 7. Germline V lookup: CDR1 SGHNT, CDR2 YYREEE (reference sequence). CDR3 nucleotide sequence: TGTGCCAGCAGCGTAAGACTAGCGGGGGGGCCAACAGATACGCAGTATTTT. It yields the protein CASSVRLAGGPTDTQYF.

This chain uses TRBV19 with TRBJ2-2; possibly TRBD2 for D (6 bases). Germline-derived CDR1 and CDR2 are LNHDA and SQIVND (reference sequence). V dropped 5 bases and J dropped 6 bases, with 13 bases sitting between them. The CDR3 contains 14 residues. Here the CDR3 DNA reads TGTGCCAGTAGTTTTTCCAGGGAGGCCGGGGAGCTGTTTTTT. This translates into CASSFSREAGELFF.

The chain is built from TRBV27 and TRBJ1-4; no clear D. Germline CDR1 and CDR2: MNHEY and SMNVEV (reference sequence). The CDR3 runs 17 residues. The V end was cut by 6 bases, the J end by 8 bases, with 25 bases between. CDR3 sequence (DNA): TGTGCCAGCAGCCCGGAAACGGATTCTCGACAAAGCGAAAAACTGTTTTTT. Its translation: CASSPETDSRQSEKLFF.

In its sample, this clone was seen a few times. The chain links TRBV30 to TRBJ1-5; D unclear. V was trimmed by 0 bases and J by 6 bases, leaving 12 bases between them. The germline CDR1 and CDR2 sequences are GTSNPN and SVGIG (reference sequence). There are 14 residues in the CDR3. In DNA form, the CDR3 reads TGTGCCTGGAGTGTCCGAAGGTCAGGTCAGCCCCAGCATTTT. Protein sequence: CAWSVRRSGQPQHF.

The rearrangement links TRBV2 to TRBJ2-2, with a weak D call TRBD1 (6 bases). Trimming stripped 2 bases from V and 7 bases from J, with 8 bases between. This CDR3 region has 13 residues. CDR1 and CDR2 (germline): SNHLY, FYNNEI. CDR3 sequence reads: CASSEPGDGELFF. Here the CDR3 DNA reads TGTGCCAGCAGTGAACCAGGGGACGGGGAGCTGTTTTTT.

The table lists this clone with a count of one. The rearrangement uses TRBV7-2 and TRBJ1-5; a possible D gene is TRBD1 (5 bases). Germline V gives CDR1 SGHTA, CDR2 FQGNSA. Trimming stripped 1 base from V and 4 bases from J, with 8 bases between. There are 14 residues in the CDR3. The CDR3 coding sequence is TGTGCCAGCAGCTTAGTGGGGCTAAATCAGCCCCAGCATTTT. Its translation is CASSLVGLNQPQHF.

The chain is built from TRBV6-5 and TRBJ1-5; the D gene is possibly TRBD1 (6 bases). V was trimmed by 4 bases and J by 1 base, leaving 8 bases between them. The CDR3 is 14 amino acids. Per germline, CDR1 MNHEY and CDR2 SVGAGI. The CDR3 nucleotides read TGTGCCAGCAGTTTCGGACAGAGCAATCAGCCCCAGCATTTT. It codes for CASSFGQSNQPQHF.

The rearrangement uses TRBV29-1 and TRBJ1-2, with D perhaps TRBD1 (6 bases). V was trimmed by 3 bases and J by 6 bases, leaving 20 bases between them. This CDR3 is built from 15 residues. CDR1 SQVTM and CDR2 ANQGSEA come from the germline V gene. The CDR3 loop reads CSVDSGRLGAHGYTF. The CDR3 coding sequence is TGCAGCGTTGATTCCGGGAGGCTGGGGGCCCATGGCTACACCTTC.

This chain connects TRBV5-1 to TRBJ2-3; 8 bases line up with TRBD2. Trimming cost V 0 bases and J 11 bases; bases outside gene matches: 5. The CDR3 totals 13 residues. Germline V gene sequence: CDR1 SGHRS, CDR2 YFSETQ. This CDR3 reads CASSLAAAGVQYF. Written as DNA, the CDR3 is TGCGCCAGCAGCTTGGCCGCAGCGGGAGTGCAGTATTTT.

This CDR3 is CASSQDLWSGGTDTQYF. CDR3 DNA sequence: TGTGCCAGCAGCCAAGATCTATGGTCCGGAGGCACAGATACGCAGTATTTT. V is TRBV4-2 and J is TRBJ2-3; D is unresolved. With 0 bases removed from V and 1 base from J, the gap between germline ends came to 14 bases. Per the germline V gene, CDR1 is LGHNA and CDR2 is YNFKEQ. This CDR3 has 17 amino acids.

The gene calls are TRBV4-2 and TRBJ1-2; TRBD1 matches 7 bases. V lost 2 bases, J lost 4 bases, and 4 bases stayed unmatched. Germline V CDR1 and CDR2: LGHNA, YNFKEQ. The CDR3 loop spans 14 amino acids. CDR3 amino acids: CASSQPGQPYGYTF. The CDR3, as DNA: TGTGCCAGCAGCCAACCGGGACAGCCCTATGGCTACACCTTC.

The CDR3, as DNA: TGCGCCAGCAGCCAAGAGTCTAGCCAAAGCTCCTACAATGAGCAGTTCTTC. This gives the protein CASSQESSQSSYNEQFF. This rearrangement joins TRBV4-3 to TRBJ2-1, with D maybe TRBD2 (5 bases). The CDR3 consists of 17 residues. The V gene's germline CDR1 is LGHNA and CDR2 YSLEER. Trimming stripped 0 bases from V and 0 bases from J, with 12 bases between.

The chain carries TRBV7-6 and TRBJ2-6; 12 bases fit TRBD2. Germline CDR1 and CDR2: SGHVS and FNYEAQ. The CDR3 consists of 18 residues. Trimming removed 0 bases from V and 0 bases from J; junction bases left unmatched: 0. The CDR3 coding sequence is TGTGCCAGCAGCTTAGCGGGACTAGCGGGCTCTGGGGCCAACGTCCTGACTTTC. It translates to CASSLAGLAGSGANVLTF.

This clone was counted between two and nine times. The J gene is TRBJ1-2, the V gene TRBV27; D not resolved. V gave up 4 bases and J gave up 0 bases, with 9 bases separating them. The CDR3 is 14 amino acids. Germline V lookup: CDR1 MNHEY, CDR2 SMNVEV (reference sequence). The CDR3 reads CASSSERSNYGYTF. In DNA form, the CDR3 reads TGTGCCAGCAGTTCGGAGAGATCTAACTATGGCTACACCTTC.

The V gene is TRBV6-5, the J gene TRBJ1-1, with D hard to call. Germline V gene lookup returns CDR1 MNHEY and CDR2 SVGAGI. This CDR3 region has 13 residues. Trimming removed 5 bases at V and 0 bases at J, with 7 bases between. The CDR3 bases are TGTGCCAGCAGTGAGAGATTGAACACTGAAGCTTTCTTT. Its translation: CASSERLNTEAFF.

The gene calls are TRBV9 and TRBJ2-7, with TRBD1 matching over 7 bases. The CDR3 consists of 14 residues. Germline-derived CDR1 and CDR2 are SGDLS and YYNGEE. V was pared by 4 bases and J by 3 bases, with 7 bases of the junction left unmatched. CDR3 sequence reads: CASSLGQADYEQYF. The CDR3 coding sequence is TGTGCCAGCAGCCTTGGACAGGCAGACTACGAGCAGTACTTC.

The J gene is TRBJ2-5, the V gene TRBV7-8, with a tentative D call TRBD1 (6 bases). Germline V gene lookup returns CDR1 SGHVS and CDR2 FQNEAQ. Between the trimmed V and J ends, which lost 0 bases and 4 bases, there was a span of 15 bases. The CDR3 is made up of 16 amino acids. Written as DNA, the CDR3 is TGTGCCAGCAGCTTAGCGCGGGCACCCAGGGGAGAGACCCAGTACTTC. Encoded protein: CASSLARAPRGETQYF. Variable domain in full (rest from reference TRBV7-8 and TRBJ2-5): GAGVSQSPRYKVAKRGQDVALRCDPISGHVSLFWYQQALGQGPEFLTYFQNEAQLDKSGLPSDRFFAERPEGSVSTLKIQRTQQEDSAVYLCASSLARAPRGETQYFGPGTRLLVL.

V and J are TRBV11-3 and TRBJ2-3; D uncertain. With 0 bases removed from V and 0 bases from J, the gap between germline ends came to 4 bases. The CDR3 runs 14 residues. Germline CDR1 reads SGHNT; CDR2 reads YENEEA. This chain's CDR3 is CASSLESSTDTQYF. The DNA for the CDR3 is TGTGCCAGCAGCTTAGAGTCAAGCACAGATACGCAGTATTTT.